The 2 T cell receptor beta chains below all came from one sample that was sequenced in a study of blood T cells in healthy people across ages. Using a J-beta primer mix together with a sample-barcoded 5' primer, a second PCR was run for about 6 to 11 cycles. One entry per CDR3 protein results from TCRdb running MiXCR on the 5' RACE reads. This repertoire shows 1.2 million to 1.5 million distinct CDR3 sequences, approximately 59% found once; its top ten account for 5.5% to 8%. Input material: blood. The receptors originated from a man aged 18 to 35 in good health.

The chain carries TRBV7-2 and TRBJ2-7; D gene unclear. This CDR3 has 13 amino acids. The V end lost 3 bases, the J end lost 6 bases, and 12 bases lay between the germline ends. The germline V gene encodes CDR1 SGHTA and CDR2 FQGNSA. The CDR3 region is CASSFAALCEQYF. The CDR3 region has the DNA TGTGCCAGCAGCTTCGCAGCTTTATGCGAGCAGTACTTC.

This rearrangement joins TRBV7-9 to TRBJ1-3, with D unresolved. The germline V gene has CDR1 SEHNR and CDR2 FQNEAQ (reference sequence). Between the trimmed V and J ends, which lost 5 bases and 0 bases, there was a span of 8 bases. The CDR3 runs to 14 residues. The CDR3 is CASSKSFSGNTIYF. DNA for the CDR3: TGTGCCAGCAGCAAAAGTTTCTCTGGAAACACCATATATTTT.